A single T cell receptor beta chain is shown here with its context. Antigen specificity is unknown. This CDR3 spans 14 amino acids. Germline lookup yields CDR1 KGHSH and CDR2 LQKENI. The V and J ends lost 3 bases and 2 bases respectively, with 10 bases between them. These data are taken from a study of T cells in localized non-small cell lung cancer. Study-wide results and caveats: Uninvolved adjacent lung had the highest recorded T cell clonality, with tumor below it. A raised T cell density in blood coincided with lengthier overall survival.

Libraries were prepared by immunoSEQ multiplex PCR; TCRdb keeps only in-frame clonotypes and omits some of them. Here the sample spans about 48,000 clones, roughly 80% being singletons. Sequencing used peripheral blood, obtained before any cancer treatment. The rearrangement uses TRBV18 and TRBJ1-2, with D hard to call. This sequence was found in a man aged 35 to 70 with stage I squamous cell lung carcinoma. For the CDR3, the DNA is TGTGCCAGCTCACCCGACGGGCTCAACTATGGCTACACCTTC. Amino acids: CASSPDGLNYGYTF.